This TCR beta chain was retrieved from a study of cytomegalovirus exposure and HLA in healthy donors. Background on the study: The study's early data release held approximately 91 million unique TCRs from HLA-typed donors. The study's findings and limits: In a later analysis, at a false discovery rate of 0.05, over 15,000 TCR beta sequences were associated with HLA alleles.

V gave up 1 base and J gave up 5 bases; unmatched junction bases: 5. The CDR3 length is 16 residues. Germline-derived CDR1 and CDR2 are LGHNT and FRNRAP. The PCR contained 60 Vbeta and 13 Jbeta primers. Assay: immunoSEQ multiplex PCR; the TCRdb copy retains only in-frame clones and omits some. The data contain about 140,000 clones, around 80% of them singletons. About this clone: Its antigen is still unknown.

The chain has TRBV12-5 and TRBJ2-1; 10 bases fit TRBD1. The sequence derives from a female donor in good health and CMV-seronegative. Input material: PBMCs. The CDR3 nucleotides read TGTGCTAGTGGTTTGGGGCACGGGACAGGGGACAATGAGCAGTTCTTC. It is translated as CASGLGHGTGDNEQFF.